This record covers a single T cell receptor (beta chain). The antigen is unknown. This sample was taken from a study of CD8+CD57+ T cells in acquired aplastic anemia. Findings and caveats of the study: Both patients and controls carried the same twenty-nine CD8+ CDR3 sequences.

Per germline, CDR1 SEHNR and CDR2 FQNEAQ (reference sequence). CDR3 length: 12 residues. Trimming stripped 0 bases from V and 4 bases from J, with 4 bases between. Genomic DNA, serving as template, underwent TCR beta VDJ and CDR3 profiling. One entry per CDR3 protein, called by TCRdb with MiXCR from the reads. The table has under 350,000 distinct CDR3 sequences, approximately 57% seen once. This clonotype originated in a human donor with severe aplastic anemia or a healthy control (not recorded which). The J gene is TRBJ2-7, the V gene TRBV7-9; D remains ambiguous. Material for sequencing was sorted CD4+, CD8+, or CD8+CD57+ T cells (not recorded which) from PBMCs. The CDR3 sequence: CASSLARYEQYF. The CDR3 DNA is TGTGCCAGCAGCTTAGCGAGGTACGAGCAGTACTTC. Using reference TRBV7-9 and TRBJ2-7 for the parts outside the CDR3, the full variable domain is DTGVSQNPRHKITKRGQNVTFRCDPISEHNRLYWYRQTLGQGPEFLTYFQNEAQLEKSRLLSDRFSAERPKGSFSTLEIQRTEQGDSAMYLCASSLARYEQYFGPGTRLTVT.